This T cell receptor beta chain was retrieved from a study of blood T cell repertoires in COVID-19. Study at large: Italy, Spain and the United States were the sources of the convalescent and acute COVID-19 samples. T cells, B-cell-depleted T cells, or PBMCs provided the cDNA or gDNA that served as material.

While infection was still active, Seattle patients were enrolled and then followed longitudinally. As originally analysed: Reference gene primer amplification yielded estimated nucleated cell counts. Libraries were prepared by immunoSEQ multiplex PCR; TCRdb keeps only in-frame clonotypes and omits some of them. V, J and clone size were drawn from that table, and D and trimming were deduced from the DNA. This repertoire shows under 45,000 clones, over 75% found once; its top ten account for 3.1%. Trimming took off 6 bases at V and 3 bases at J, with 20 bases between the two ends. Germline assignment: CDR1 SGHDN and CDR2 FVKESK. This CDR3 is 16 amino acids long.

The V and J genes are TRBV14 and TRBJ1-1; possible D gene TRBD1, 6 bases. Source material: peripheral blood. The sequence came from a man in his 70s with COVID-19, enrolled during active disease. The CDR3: CASSYMGQNLYTEAFF. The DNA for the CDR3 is TGTGCCAGCAGTTATATGGGACAAAATTTATACACTGAAGCTTTCTTT.